This T cell receptor beta chain was sequenced during a study of shared clonotypes between healthy human individuals. Germline V gene lookup returns CDR1 SGHTA and CDR2 FQGNSA. Trimming removed 2 bases at V and 6 bases at J, with 11 bases between. The CDR3 totals 14 residues. As for this clone: Its antigen is still unknown.

Overall study results and limits: Clonotype sharing among the donors was expected to vary with sequencing depth. The study's rarefaction showed incomplete sorted-subset sequencing despite large depth.

The assay used deep level. Profiling relied on immunoSEQ multiplex PCR, and the TCRdb table lists in-frame clones only, not all of them. The sample gives more than 2,000,000 clones, about 92% of which show up once; about 0.13% is in the top ten. The TCR sequence derives from a man between 18 and 35 years old in good health. The rearrangement links TRBV7-2 to TRBJ1-5; D unclear. Material: naive CD4+ T cells sorted from blood. Sample subset: CD45RA+ positively selected. The CDR3 bases are TGTGCCAGCAGCTTACCCGGGTCGAGTCAGCCCCAGCATTTT. It yields the protein CASSLPGSSQPQHF.